This T cell receptor (beta chain) was sequenced during a study of response to subunit inactivated influenza vaccine. General observations from the study: Authors suggested each seasonal flu vaccination may recruit only limited numbers of new T cells.

The CDR3 length is 12 residues. With 6 bases removed from V and 9 bases from J, the gap between germline ends came to 14 bases. One entry per CDR3 protein, called by TCRdb with MiXCR from the RT-PCR reads. This table has about 570,000 distinct CDR3 sequences, about 10% appearing once. As to this clonotype: Antigen: not known.

A further study also used this sample, focusing on T cells expressing NK-cell markers. According to that study: cDNA encoding TCR beta was synthesized via 5'RACE template switching incorporating UMIs. According to the study, TCR beta repertoires originated from sorted CD3+CD56+NKG2C+, CD3+CD56+NKG2C- and CD3+CD56-NKG2C+ T cells. Sorting was limited to alpha-beta TCR-expressing T cells with an anti-gamma-delta TCR antibody in several experiments. The same clonotypes also predominated in the CD3+CD56-NKG2C+ fraction of a handful of donors.

The TCR sequence derives from a man aged 50-60 years who received an inactivated influenza vaccine. J is TRBJ2-5 and V is TRBV12-3 or TRBV12-4; no definite D call. Source: PBMCs from blood, taken on the day of vaccination. Here the CDR3 DNA reads TGTGCCAGCAGCACCCAGAGAGATGCCCAGTACTTC. Its translation is CASSTQRDAQYF.